These 13 T cell receptor beta chains were sequenced from one sample in a study of blood T cells in healthy people across ages. Primed by a sample-barcoded 5' primer and a J-beta primer mix, a second PCR proceeded for about 7 to 12 cycles. MiXCR, applied by TCRdb to the 5' RACE reads, yields one record per CDR3 protein. The sample records 1.5 million or so distinct CDR3 sequences, approximately 39% being singletons. The specimen sequenced was blood. Every receptor here comes from a woman between 18 and 29 years old in good health.

The genes are TRBV4-1 and TRBJ1-3, with D uncertain. The CDR3 is 15 amino acids. The V end lost 0 bases, the J end lost 0 bases, and 6 bases lay between the germline ends. The V gene's germline CDR1 is MGHRA and CDR2 YSYEKL. The CDR3 region has the DNA TGCGCCAGCAGCCAAGACACCCTCTCTGGAAACACCATATATTTT. This gives the protein CASSQDTLSGNTIYF.

The V call is TRBV12-3 or TRBV12-4, the J call TRBJ2-3; TRBD1 is a possible D gene (5 bases). Between the trimmed V and J ends, which lost 5 bases and 4 bases, there was a span of 16 bases. The CDR3 has 15 amino acids. CDR3 in amino acids: CASSPRRQRPDTQYF. CDR3 DNA sequence: TGTGCCAGCAGTCCCCGAAGACAGCGCCCAGATACGCAGTATTTT.

This chain connects TRBV6-2 or TRBV6-3 to TRBJ2-1; 9 nucleotides line up with TRBD2. The CDR3 consists of 18 residues. V dropped 2 bases and J dropped 0; count of bases not matched to a gene: 8. Germline-derived CDR1 and CDR2 are MNHEY and SVGEGT. CDR3 DNA: TGTGCCAGCAGTTACCGTAGACTAGCGGATAGCTCCTACAATGAGCAGTTCTTC. Residues: CASSYRRLADSSYNEQFF.

V and J are TRBV25-1 and TRBJ1-3; maybe TRBD1 (5 bases). V was shortened by 2 bases and J by 2 bases, with 16 bases between the two germline ends. Germline V gives CDR1 MGHDK, CDR2 SYGVNS. CDR3 length equals 17 residues. CDR3: CASSERTGSDAGNTIYF. CDR3 nucleotides: TGTGCCAGCAGTGAACGTACAGGTTCCGACGCTGGAAACACCATATATTTT.

The chain is built from TRBV20-1 and TRBJ1-1; D remains unclear. Trimming removed 3 bases at V and 4 bases at J, with 9 bases between. The V gene's germline CDR1 is DFQATT and CDR2 SNEGSKA (reference sequence). The CDR3 consists of 12 residues. The CDR3 loop reads CSARVVVTEAFF. CDR3 in DNA: TGCAGTGCTAGGGTCGTCGTCACTGAAGCTTTCTTT.

The chain combines TRBV5-1 with TRBJ1-2, with a tentative D call TRBD1 (5 bases). This CDR3 has 15 residues. Trimming shortened V by 4 bases and J by 8 bases, and 21 bases separated the two germline ends. Germline CDR1 SGHRS, CDR2 YFSETQ. The CDR3 loop reads CASSPSSGTGVGYTF. The CDR3 nucleotides read TGCGCCAGCAGCCCAAGTTCCGGGACTGGAGTCGGCTACACCTTC.

The rearrangement links TRBV4-3 to TRBJ2-7, with 7 nucleotides matching TRBD2. With the DNA end fitting TRBJ2-5 better, the J assignment may be wrong. CDR3 size: 14 residues. Germline loops: CDR1 LGHNA, CDR2 YSLEER. This CDR3 reads CASSLRTRGETQYF. DNA of the CDR3: TGCGCCAGCAGCCTCCGGACTAGAGGGGAGACCCAGTACTTC.

This clonotype was counted between two and nine times. The rearrangement joins TRBV20-1 to TRBJ1-1; D not resolved. The CDR3 consists of 14 residues. Looked up from germline, CDR1 is DFQATT and CDR2 is SNEGSKA (reference sequence). V gave up 3 bases and J gave up 0 bases, with 11 bases separating them. Written as DNA, the CDR3 is TGCAGTGCTAGGGGTGGGCTCCTGAACACTGAAGCTTTCTTT. Its protein product is CSARGGLLNTEAFF.

In this sample, this clonotype turned up once. The chain joins TRBV11-2 to TRBJ2-1, with 8 positions matching TRBD2. CDR1 and CDR2 (germline): SGHAT, FQNNGV. Germline trimming cut 2 bases from V and 1 base from J; bases unmatched to any gene: 7. This CDR3 has 17 residues. The CDR3 region is CASSLFQAGVSYNEQFF. CDR3 nucleotides: TGTGCCAGCAGCTTATTCCAAGCGGGAGTTTCCTACAATGAGCAGTTCTTC.

V gene TRBV6-2 or TRBV6-3 combines with J gene TRBJ1-1; D is unresolved. Germline V gene lookup returns CDR1 MNHEY and CDR2 SVGEGT. The CDR3 totals 12 residues. V lost 1 base and J 7 bases, leaving 7 bases between the germline ends. The CDR3 region has the DNA TGTGCCAGCAGTTACTTAGCAGATGAAGCTTTCTTT. It codes for CASSYLADEAFF.

This clonotype was seen only a few times. The J gene is TRBJ2-6, the V gene TRBV12-5, with D uncertain. CDR1 is LGHNT and CDR2 is FRNRAP in the germline V gene. The V end lost 5 bases, the J end lost 2 bases, and 10 bases lay between the germline ends. This CDR3 has 15 amino acids. CDR3 amino acids: CASGPGGPGANVLTF. CDR3 in DNA: TGTGCTAGTGGTCCGGGTGGGCCTGGGGCCAACGTCCTGACTTTC.

The V and J genes are TRBV29-1 and TRBJ2-2; tentatively, D is TRBD2 (5 bases). From germline, CDR1 is SQVTM and CDR2 ANQGSEA. The germline V and J ends were trimmed by 2 bases and 4 bases, with 17 bases remaining between them. CDR3 size: 16 residues. CDR3 DNA: TGCAGCGTTGAACCAGTGACCGTGGAGGCCACCGGGGAGCTGTTTTTT. Its translation: CSVEPVTVEATGELFF.

V gene TRBV4-2 combines with J gene TRBJ2-1; perhaps TRBD1 as D (6 bases). Germline V lookup: CDR1 LGHNA, CDR2 YNFKEQ. This CDR3 region has 15 residues. The V gene lost 0 bases and the J gene lost 13 bases, with 19 bases spanning the gap. CDR3: CASSQDLQGPETQFF. The CDR3 nucleotides are TGTGCCAGCAGCCAAGATTTACAGGGACCAGAGACCCAGTTCTTC.